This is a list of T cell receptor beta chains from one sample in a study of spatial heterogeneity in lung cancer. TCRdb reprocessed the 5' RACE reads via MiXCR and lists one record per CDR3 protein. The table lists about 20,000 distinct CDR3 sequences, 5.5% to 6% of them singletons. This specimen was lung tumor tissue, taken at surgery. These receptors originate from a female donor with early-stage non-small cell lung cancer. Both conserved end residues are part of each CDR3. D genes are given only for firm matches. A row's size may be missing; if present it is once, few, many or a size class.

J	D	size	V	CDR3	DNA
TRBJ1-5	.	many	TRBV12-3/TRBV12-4	CASTVSGGPNQPQHF	TGTGCCAGCACCGTGAGCGGGGGGCCCAATCAGCCCCAGCATTTT
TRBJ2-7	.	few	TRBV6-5	CASSYGSGSEYEQYF	TGTGCCAGCAGTTACGGGTCAGGGAGTGAGTACGAGCAGTACTTC
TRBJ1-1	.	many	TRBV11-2	CASSLAAHSGVAEAFF	TGTGCCAGCAGCTTAGCCGCCCACTCAGGAGTAGCTGAAGCTTTCTTT
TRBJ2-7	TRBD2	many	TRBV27	CASSLNSGKTYEQYF	TGTGCCAGCAGTTTAAACAGCGGGAAAACCTACGAGCAGTACTTC
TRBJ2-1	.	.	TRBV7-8	CVSSLPDRPLLF	TGTGTCAGCAGCTTGCCAGACAGACCCCTTCTCTTC
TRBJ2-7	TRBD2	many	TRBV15	CATRLAGEYEQYF	TGTGCCACCAGGCTAGCGGGGGAATACGAGCAGTACTTC
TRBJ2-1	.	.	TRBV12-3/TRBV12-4	CASSFLGKYNEQFF	TGTGCCAGCAGTTTTCTGGGAAAGTACAATGAGCAGTTCTTC
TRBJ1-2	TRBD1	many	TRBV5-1	CASSSPGGRYGYTF	TGCGCCAGCAGCTCACCAGGGGGACGGTATGGCTACACCTTC
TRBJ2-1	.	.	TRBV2	CASSELGSYNEQFF	TGTGCCAGCAGTGAATTGGGCTCCTACAATGAGCAGTTCTTC
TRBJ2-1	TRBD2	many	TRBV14	CASSGTSGYNEQFF	TGTGCCAGCTCCGGGACTAGCGGCTACAATGAGCAGTTCTTC
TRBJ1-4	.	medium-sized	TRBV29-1	CSVADSTTNEKLFF	TGCAGCGTTGCTGACAGTACAACTAATGAAAAACTGTTTTTT
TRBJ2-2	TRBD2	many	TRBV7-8	CASLPSGRASTGELFF	TGTGCCAGCCTCCCTAGCGGGAGGGCCAGCACCGGGGAGCTGTTTTTT
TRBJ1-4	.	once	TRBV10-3	CAISEPGTSEKLFF	TGTGCCATCAGTGAGCCCGGGACAAGCGAAAAACTGTTTTTT
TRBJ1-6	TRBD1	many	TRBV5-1	CASSPGGTAESPLHF	TGCGCCAGCAGCCCGGGAGGGACAGCCGAATCACCCCTCCACTTT